Reported below is one TCR beta chain. This sample is part of a study of technical replicates of blood from a few donors. Here immunoSEQ multiplex PCR was the method, and the copy in TCRdb shows in-frame clones only, minus some. The data contain about 100,000 clones, approximately 96% of them seen just once; the ten biggest clones take up approximately 0.38%. This CDR3 is built from 15 residues. V trimming: 4 bases; J trimming: 6 bases; junction bases outside the gene matches: 13. Germline lookup yields CDR1 SGDLS and CDR2 YYNGEE. The rearrangement joins TRBV9 to TRBJ2-7; 7 nucleotides align to TRBD2. The source is a human donor in good health. Sequencing was carried out using T cells isolated from PBMCs. In DNA, the CDR3 is TGTGCCAGCAGCCCCAGCGGGGTTCCGGGCAGCGAGCAGTACTTC. It translates to CASSPSGVPGSEQYF. Based on the CDR3 plus reference TRBV9 and TRBJ2-7, the full variable domain is DSGVTQTPKHLITATGQRVTLRCSPRSGDLSVYWYQQSLDQGLQFLIQYYNGEERAKGNILERFSAQQFPDLHSELNLSSLELGDSALYFCASSPSGVPGSEQYFGPGTRLTVT.